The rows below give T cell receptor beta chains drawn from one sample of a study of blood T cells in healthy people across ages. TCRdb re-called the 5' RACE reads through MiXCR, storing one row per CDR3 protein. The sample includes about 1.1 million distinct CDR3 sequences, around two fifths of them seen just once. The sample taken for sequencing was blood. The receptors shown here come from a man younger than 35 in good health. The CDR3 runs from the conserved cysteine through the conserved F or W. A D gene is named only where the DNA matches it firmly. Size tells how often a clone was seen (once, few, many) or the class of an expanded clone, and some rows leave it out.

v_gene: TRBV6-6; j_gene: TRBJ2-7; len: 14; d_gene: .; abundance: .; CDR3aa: CASSSGDTSYEQYF
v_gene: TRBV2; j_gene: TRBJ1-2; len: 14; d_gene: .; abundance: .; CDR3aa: CASSEARQGGGYTF
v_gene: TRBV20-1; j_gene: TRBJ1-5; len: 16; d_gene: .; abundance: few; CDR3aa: CSASGLQLTGDRPQHF
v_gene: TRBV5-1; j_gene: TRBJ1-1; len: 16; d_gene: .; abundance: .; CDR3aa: CASSFGRGFRGTEAFF
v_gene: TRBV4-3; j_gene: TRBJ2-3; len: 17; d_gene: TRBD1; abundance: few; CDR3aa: CASSSQPTGMSTDTQYF
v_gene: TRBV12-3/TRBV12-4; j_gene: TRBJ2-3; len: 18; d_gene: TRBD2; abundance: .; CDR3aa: CASSRGLAGVTSTDTQYF
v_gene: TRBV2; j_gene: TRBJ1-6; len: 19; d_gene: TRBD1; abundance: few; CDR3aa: CASSEFGRTGDTSGSPLHF
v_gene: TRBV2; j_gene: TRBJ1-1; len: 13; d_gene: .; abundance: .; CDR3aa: CASSGQVHTEAFF
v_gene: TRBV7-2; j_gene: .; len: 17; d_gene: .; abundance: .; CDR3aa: CASSLVGSPGSYNEQYF
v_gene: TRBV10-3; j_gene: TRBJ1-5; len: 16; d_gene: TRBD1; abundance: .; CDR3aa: CAISESGQGSARPQHF
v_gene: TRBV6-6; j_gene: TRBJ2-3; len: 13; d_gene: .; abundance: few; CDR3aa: CASSLYVADTQYF
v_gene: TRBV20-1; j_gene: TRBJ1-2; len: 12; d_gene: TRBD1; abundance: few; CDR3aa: CSATRTGNGYTF
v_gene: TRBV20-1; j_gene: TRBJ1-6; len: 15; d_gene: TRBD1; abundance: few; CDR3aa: CSAEQGAPDNSPLHF
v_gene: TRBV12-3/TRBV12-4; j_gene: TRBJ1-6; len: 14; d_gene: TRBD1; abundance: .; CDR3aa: CASSLGTGYSPLHF
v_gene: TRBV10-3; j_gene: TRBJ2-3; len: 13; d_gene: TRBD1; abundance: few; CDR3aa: CAVGQGDLDTQYF
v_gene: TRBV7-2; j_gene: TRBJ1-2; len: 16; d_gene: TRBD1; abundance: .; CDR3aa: CASSTFSGTGVNGYTF
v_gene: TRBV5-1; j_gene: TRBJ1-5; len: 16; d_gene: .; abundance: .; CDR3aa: CASSLGGHSSNQPQHF
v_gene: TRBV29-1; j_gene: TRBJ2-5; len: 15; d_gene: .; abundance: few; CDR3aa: CSILLGDTAQETQYF
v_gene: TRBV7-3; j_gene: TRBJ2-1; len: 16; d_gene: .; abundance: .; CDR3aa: CASSPRVDGRYNEQFF
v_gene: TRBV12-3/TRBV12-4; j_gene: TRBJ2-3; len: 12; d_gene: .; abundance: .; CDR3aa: CASSCGGDTQYF
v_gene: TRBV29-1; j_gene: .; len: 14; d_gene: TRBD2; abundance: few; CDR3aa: CSAARSGGYFEQYF
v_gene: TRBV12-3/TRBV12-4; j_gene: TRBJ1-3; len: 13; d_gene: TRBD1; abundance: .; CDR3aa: CASSPTGVNTIYF
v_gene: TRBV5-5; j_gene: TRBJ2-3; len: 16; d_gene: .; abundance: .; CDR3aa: CASSAASRGGTDTQYF
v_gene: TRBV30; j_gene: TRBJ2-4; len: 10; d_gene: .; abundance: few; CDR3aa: CAWGEEVQYF
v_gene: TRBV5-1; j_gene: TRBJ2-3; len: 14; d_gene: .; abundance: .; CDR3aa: CASSLGGEIDTQYF
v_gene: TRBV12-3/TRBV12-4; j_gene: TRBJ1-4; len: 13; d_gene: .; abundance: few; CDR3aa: CASSLHWGEKLFF
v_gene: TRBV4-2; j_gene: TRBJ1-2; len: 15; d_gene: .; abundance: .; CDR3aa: CASSQAQGTNYGYTF
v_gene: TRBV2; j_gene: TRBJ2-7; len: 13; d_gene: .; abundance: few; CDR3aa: CASRRDFSYEQYF
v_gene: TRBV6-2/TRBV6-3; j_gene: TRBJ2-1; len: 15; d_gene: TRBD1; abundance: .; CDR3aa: CASTNYRGPYNEQFF
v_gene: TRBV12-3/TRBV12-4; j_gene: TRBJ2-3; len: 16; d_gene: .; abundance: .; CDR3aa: CASSPGLSVGTDTQYF
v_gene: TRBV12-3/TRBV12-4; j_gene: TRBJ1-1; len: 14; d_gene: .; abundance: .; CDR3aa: CASSSWPLNTEAFF
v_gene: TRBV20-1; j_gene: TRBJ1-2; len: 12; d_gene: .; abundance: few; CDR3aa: CSVTPGARGYTF
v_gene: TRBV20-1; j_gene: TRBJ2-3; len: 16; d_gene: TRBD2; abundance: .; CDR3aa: CSARTSGGGGSDTQYF
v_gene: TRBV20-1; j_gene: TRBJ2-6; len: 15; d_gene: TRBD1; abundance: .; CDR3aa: CSASTGGSGANVLTF
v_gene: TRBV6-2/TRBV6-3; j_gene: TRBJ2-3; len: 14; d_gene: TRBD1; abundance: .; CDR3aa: CASSNTGARDTQYF
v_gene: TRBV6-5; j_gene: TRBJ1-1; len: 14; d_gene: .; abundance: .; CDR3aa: CASNYRRRNTEAFF
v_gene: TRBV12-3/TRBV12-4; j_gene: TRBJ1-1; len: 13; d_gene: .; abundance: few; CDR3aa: CASSPRQYTEAFF
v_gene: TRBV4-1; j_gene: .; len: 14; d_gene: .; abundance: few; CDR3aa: CASSQKGSYNEQYF
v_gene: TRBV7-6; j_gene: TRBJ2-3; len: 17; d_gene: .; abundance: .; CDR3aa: CASSQGPGNGGTDTQYF
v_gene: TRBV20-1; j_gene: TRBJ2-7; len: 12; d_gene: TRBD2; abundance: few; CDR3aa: CSVKAGGYEQYF
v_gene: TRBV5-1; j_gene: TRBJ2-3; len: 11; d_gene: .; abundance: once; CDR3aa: CASSLRDMQYF
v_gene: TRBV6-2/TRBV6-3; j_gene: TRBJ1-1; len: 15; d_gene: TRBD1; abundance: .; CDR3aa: CASTPVGQENTEAFF
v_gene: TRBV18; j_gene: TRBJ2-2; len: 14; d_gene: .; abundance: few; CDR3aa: CASSLRLNTGELFF
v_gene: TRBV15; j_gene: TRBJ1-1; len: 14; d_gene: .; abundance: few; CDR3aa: CATSDLQGGTEAFF
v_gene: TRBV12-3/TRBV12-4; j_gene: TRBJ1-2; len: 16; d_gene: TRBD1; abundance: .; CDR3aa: CASSLRDRGSIYGYTF
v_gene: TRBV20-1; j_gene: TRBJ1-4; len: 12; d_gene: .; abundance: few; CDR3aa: CSGSTGVEKLFF
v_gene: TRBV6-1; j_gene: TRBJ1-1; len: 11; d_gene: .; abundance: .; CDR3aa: CASSEVGEAFF
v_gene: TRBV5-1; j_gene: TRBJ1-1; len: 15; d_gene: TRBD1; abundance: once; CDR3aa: CASSLAGTEDTEAFF
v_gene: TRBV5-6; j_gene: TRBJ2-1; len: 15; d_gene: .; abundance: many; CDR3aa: CASSFGQLAINEQFF